The T cell receptor beta chain under discussion was sequenced for a study of shared clonotypes between healthy human individuals. The wider study: Donor composition was two women and three men, aged 18 to 49.

Notes on the study in general: In general, naive subsets displayed greater estimated richness than memory subsets did.

Comment on this clone: Its antigen is not identified. This may arise from a read error, as a much more abundant clone is one base away. The same CDR3 also results from other DNA sequences found in this sample.

Only Caucasian adults living in Nashville, Tennessee made up the donor group. The investigators split CD4+ cells into a CD45RA+ naive subset and a CD45RA-negative memory subset. Germline V gives CDR1 SNHLY, CDR2 FYNNEI. Trimming shortened V by 2 bases and J by 4 bases, and 5 bases separated the two germline ends. The CDR3 has 12 residues. Assay used: immunoSEQ multiplex PCR; TCRdb lists only in-frame clones, some missing. The table records some 680,000 clones, more than 70% of them present only once. The chain links TRBV2 to TRBJ2-5; D not resolved. What was sequenced was memory CD4+ T cells sorted from blood. Subset of the sample: CD45RA-negative fraction. This receptor was taken from a woman aged 25 to 39 in good health. The CDR3 DNA reads TGTGCCAGCAGTGAACGCCGAGAGACCCAGTACTTC. It is translated as CASSERRETQYF.